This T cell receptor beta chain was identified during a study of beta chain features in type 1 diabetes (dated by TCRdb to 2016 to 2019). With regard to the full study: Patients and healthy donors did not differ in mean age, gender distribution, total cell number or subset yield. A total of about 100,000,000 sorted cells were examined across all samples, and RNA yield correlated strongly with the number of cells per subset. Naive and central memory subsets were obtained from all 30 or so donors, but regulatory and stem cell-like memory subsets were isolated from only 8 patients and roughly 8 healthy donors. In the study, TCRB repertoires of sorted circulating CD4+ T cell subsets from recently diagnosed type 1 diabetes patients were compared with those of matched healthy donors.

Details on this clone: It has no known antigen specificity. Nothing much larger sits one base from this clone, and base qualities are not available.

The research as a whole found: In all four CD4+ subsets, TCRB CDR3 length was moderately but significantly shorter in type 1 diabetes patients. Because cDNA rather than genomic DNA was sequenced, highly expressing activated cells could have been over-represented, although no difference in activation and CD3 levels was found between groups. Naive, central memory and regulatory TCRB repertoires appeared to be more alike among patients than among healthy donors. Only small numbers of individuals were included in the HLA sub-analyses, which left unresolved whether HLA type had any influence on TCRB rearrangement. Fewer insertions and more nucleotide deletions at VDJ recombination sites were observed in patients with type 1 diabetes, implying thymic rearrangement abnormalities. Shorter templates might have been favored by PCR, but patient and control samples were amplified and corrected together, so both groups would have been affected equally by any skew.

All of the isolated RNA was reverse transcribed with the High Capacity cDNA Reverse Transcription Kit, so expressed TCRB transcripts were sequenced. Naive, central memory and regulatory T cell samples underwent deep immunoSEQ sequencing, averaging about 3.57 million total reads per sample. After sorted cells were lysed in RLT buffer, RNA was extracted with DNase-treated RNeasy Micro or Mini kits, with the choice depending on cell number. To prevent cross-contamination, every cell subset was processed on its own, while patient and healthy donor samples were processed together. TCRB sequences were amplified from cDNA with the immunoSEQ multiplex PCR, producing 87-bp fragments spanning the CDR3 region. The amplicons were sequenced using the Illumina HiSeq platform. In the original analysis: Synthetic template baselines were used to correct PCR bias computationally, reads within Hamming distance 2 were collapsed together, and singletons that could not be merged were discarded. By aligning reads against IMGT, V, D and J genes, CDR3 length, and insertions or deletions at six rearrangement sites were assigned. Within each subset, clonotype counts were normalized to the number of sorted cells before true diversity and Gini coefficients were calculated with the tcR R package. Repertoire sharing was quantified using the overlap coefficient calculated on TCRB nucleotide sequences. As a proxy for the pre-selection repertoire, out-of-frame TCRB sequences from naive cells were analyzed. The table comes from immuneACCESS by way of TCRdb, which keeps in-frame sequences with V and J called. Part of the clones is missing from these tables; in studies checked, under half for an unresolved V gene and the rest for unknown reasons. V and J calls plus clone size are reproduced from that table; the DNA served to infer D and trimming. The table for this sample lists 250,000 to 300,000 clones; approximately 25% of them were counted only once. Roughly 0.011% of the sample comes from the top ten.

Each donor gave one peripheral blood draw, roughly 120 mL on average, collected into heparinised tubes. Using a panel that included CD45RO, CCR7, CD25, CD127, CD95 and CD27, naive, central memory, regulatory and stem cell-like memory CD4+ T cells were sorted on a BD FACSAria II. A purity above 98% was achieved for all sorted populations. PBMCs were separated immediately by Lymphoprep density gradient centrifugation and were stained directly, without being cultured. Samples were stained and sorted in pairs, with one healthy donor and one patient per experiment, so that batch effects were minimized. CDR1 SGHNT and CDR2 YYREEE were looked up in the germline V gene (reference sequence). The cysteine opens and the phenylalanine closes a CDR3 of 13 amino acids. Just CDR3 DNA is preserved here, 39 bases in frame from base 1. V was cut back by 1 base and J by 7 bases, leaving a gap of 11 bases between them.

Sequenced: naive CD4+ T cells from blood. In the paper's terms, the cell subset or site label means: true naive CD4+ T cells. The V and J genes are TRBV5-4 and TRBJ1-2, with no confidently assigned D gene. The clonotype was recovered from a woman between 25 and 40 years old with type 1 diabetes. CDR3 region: CASSLNVEVGYTF. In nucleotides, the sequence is TGTGCCAGCAGCTTGAACGTGGAGGTTGGCTACACCTTC.